The clone carrying this T cell receptor (beta chain) was detected once. This sample was taken from a study of cytomegalovirus exposure and HLA in healthy donors. Whole-study context: The 120 or so validation repertoires used a platform that matched the one used for the roughly 650 first-cohort repertoires, as a later analysis reported.

Libraries were prepared by immunoSEQ multiplex PCR; TCRdb keeps only in-frame clonotypes and omits some of them. The top ten hold 2.2% of the sample, which has more than 45,000 clones, roughly 90% seen once. The germline V gene encodes CDR1 SGDLS and CDR2 YYNGEE. This CDR3 comprises 14 residues. V dropped 4 bases and J dropped 5; count of bases not matched to a gene: 8. The rearrangement links TRBV9 to TRBJ2-7, with TRBD2 matching 8 bases. Sequences were obtained from PBMCs. This receptor was taken from a woman aged 30 to 39 in good health and CMV-seronegative. CDR3 sequence (DNA): TGTGCCAGCAGCCGGGGGGGGTCTAGGGACGAGCAGTACTTC. It codes for CASSRGGSRDEQYF.